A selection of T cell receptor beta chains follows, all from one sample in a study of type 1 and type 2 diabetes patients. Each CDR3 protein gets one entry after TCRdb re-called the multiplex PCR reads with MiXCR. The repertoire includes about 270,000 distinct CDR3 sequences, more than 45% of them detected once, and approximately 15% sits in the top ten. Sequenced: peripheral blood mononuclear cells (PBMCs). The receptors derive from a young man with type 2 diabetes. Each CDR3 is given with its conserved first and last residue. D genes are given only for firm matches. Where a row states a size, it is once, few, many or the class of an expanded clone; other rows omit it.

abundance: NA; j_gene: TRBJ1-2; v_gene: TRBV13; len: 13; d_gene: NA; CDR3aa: CASSAGTGYGYTF; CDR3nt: TGTGCCAGCAGCGCGGGGACCGGCTATGGCTACACCTTC
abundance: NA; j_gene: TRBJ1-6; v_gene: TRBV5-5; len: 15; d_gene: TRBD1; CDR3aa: CASSLGQGVNSPLHF; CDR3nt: TGTGCCAGCAGCCTCGGACAGGGGGTAAATTCACCCCTCCACTTT
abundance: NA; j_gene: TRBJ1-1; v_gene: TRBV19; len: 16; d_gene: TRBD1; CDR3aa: CASRPTGGAQGIEAFF; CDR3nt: TGTGCCAGTAGACCGACAGGGGGCGCTCAGGGGATTGAAGCTTTCTTT
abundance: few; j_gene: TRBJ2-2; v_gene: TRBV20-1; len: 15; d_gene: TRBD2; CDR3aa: CSARDHGRATGELFF; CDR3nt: TGCAGTGCTAGAGATCACGGGAGGGCCACCGGGGAGCTGTTTTTT
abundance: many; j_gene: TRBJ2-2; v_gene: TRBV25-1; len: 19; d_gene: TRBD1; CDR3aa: CASSLTVGQGASNTGELFF; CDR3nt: TGTGCCAGCAGTCTAACTGTGGGACAGGGGGCGAGTAACACCGGGGAGCTGTTTTTT
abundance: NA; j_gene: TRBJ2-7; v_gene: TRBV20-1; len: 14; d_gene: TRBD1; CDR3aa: CSAGPGTGVHEQYF; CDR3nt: TGCAGTGCGGGTCCCGGGACAGGGGTTCACGAGCAGTACTTC
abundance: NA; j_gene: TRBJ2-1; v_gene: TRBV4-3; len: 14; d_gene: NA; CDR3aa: CASSQDTGLNEQFF; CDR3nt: TGCGCCAGCAGCCAAGATACGGGGCTGAATGAGCAGTTCTTC
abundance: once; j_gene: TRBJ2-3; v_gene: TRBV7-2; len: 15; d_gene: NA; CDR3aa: CASSLMPAGTDTQYF; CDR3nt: TGTGCCAGCAGCTTAATGCCGGCGGGCACAGATACGCAGTATTTT
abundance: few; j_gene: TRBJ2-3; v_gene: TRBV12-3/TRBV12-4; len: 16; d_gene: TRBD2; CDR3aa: CASSLAGTSGTDTQYF; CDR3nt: TGTGCCAGCAGCCTCGCCGGGACTAGCGGCACAGATACGCAGTATTTT
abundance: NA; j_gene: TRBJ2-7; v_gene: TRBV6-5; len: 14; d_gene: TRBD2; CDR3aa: CASSYDGSGGRRYF; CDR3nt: TGTGCCAGCAGTTACGACGGTAGCGGGGGCCGGAGGTACTTC
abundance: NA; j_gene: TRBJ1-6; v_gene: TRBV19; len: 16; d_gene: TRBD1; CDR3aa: CASSILKGQNNSPLHF; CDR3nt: TGTGCCAGTAGTATATTAAAGGGACAGAATAATTCACCCCTCCACTTT
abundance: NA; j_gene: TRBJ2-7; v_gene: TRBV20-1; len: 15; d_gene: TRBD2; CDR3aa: CSAHNSGSGTYEQYF; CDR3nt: TGCAGTGCTCATAATAGCGGGAGTGGGACCTACGAGCAGTACTTC
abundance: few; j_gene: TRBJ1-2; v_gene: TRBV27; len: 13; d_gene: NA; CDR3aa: CASSQHSLYGYTF; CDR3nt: TGTGCCAGCAGTCAACACAGCCTCTATGGCTACACCTTC
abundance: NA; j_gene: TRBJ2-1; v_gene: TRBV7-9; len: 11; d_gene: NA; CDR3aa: CASSQPYEQFF; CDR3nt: TGTGCCAGCAGCCAACCATATGAGCAGTTCTTC
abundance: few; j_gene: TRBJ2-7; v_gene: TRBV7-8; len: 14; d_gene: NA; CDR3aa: CASSPLRRPYEQYF; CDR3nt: TGTGCCAGCAGCCCCCTCAGGAGACCCTACGAGCAGTACTTC
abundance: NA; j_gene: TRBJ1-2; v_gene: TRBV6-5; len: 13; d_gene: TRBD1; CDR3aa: CASSKHRGDGYTF; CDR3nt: TGTGCCAGCAGTAAACACAGGGGCGACGGCTACACCTTC
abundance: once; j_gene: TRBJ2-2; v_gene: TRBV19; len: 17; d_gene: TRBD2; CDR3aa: CASSPGTRGVITGELFF; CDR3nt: TGTGCCAGTAGTCCCGGGACTAGGGGCGTAATCACCGGGGAGCTGTTTTTT
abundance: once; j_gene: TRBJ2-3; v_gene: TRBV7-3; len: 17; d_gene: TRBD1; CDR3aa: CASSPRRGTASTDTQYF; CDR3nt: TGTGCCAGCAGCCCTCGCCGAGGGACAGCTAGCACAGATACGCAGTATTTT
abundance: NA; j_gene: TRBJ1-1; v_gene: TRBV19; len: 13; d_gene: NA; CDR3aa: CASSTRQNTEAFF; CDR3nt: TGTGCCAGTAGTACCCGGCAGAACACTGAAGCTTTCTTT
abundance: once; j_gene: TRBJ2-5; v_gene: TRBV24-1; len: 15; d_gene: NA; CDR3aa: CATSERGDSKRTQYF; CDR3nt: TGTGCCACCAGTGAGAGAGGGGATTCTAAGAGGACCCAGTACTTC
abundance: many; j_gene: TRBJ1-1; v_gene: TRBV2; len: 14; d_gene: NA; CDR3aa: CASKVRQMNTEAFF; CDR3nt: TGTGCCAGCAAAGTAAGGCAGATGAACACTGAAGCTTTCTTT
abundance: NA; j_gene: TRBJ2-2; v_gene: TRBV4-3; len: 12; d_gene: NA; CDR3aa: CASSQGPGELFF; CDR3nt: TGCGCCAGCAGCCAAGGACCCGGGGAGCTGTTTTTT
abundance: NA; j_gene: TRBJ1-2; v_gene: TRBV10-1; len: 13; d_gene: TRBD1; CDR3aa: CASSDDRAYGYTF; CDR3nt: TGCGCCAGCAGTGACGACAGGGCCTATGGCTACACCTTC
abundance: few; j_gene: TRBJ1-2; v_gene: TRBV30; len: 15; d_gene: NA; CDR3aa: CAWRGWGDAHYGYTF; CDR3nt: TGTGCCTGGCGGGGCTGGGGCGACGCCCACTATGGCTACACCTTC
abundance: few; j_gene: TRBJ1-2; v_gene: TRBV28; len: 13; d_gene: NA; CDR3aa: CASRNTRDYGYTF; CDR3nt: TGTGCCAGCAGAAACACACGAGACTATGGCTACACCTTC
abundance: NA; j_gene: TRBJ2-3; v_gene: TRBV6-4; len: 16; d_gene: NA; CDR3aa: CASSYLYGFGTDTQYF; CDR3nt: TGTGCCAGCAGTTACCTTTATGGTTTCGGGACAGATACGCAGTATTTT
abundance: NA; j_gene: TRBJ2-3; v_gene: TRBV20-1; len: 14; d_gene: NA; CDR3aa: CSARALRGTDTQYF; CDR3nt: TGCAGTGCTAGAGCCTTGCGGGGCACAGATACGCAGTATTTT
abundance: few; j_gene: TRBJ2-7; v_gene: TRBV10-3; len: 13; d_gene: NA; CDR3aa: CAISGGPTYEQYF; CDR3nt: TGTGCCATCAGTGGGGGACCCACCTACGAGCAGTACTTC
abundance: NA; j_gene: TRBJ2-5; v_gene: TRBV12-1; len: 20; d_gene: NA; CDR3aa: CASSLAGVVAGGMRQETQYF; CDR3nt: TGTGCCAGCAGCTTGGCGGGGGTTGTAGCGGGAGGGATGCGTCAAGAGACCCAGTACTTC
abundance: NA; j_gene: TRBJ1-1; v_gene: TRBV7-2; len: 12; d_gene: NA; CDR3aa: CASSSQTTEAFF; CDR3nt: TGTGCCAGCAGCTCCCAGACCACTGAAGCTTTCTTT
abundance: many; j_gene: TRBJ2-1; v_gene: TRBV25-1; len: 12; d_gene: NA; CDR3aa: CASSIVRNEQFF; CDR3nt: TGTGCCAGCAGTATAGTTCGTAATGAGCAGTTCTTC
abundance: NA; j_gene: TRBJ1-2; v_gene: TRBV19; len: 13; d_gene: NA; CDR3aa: CASSQGLNYGYNF; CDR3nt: TGTGCCAGTAGTCAGGGGCTCAACTATGGCTACAACTTC
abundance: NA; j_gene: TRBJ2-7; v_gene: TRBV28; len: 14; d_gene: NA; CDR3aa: CASSFVSETGEQYF; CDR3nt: TGTGCCAGCAGTTTTGTGTCAGAGACGGGGGAGCAGTACTTC
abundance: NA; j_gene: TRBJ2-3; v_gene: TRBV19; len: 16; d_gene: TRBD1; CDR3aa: CASSVGTGISTDTQYF; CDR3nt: TGTGCCAGTAGTGTCGGGACAGGGATATCCACAGATACGCAGTATTTT
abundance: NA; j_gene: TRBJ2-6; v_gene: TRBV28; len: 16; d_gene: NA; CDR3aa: CASTEPPATGANVLTF; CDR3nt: TGTGCCAGCACCGAACCCCCGGCGACTGGGGCCAACGTCCTGACTTTC
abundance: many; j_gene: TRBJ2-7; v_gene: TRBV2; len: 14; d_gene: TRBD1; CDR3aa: CATLRDRGSYEQYF; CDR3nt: TGTGCCACCCTTCGGGACAGGGGATCCTACGAGCAGTACTTC
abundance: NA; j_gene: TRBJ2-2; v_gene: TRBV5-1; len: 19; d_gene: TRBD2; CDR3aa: CASSLLGLAREKNTGELFF; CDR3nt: TGCGCCAGCAGCTTGTTGGGACTAGCGAGAGAAAAAAACACCGGGGAGCTGTTTTTT
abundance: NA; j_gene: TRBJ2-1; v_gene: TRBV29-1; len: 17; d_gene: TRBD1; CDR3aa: CSVEELGQGIPYNEQFF; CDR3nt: TGCAGCGTTGAAGAATTGGGACAGGGGATTCCCTACAATGAGCAGTTCTTC